This T cell receptor (beta chain) was identified during a study of cytomegalovirus exposure and HLA in healthy donors. Study-level results: Available immune exposure information was restricted to CMV serostatus only.

Comment on this clone: Its antigen is unidentified.

CDR1 and CDR2 from the germline V gene are MNHNY and SVGAGI (reference sequence). The CDR3 runs 16 residues. V was clipped by 6 bases and J by 3 bases; unmatched bases: 11. The PCR contained 60 Vbeta and 13 Jbeta primers. Produced via immunoSEQ multiplex PCR; TCRdb's table is partial and in-frame only. This sample has over 150,000 clones; 65% to 85% occur once, and the top ten carry about 1.5%. Donors sampled were nominally healthy, though unrecorded immune exposures were likely. The receptor's source is a woman between 18 and 30 years old in good health and CMV-seronegative. The chain has TRBV6-6 and TRBJ1-5; 7 bases match TRBD1. The material sequenced was PBMCs. The DNA for the CDR3 is TGTGCCAGCAGCCCCCTCGACAGGGACCCCAATCAGCCCCAGCATTTT. Encoded protein: CASSPLDRDPNQPQHF.